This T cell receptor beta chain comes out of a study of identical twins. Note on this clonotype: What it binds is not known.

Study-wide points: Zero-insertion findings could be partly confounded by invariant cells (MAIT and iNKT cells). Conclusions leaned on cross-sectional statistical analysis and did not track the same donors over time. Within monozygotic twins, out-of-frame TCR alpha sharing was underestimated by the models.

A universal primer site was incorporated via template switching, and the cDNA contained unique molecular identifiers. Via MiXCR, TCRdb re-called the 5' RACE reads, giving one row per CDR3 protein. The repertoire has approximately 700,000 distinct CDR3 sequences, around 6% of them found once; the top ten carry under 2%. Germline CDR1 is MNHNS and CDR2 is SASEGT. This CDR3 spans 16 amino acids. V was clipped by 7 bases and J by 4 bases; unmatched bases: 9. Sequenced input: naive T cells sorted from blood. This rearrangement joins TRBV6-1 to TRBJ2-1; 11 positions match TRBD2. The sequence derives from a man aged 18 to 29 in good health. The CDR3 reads CASTSRTSGPYNEQFF. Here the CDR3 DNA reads TGTGCCAGCACCTCAAGGACTAGCGGGCCGTACAATGAGCAGTTCTTC.